Presented here are 20 T cell receptor beta chains from one specimen sequenced in a study of T cells after posttransplantation cyclophosphamide. Method: immunoSEQ multiplex PCR; TCRdb's copy keeps in-frame clones and lacks some. The sample lists approximately 45,000 clones; around 94% were seen once. Source material: PBMCs. The receptor source for this set is a woman between 45 and 60 years old in good health and a related stem cell transplant donor.

The rearrangement joins TRBV5-1 to TRBJ2-3, with 10 bases lining up with TRBD2. The germline V gene encodes CDR1 SGHRS and CDR2 YFSETQ. The CDR3 has 15 residues. V was pared by 5 bases and J by 4 bases, with 7 bases of the junction left unmatched. DNA of the CDR3: TGCGCCAGCAGTCGGACTAGCGGAGACTCAGATACGCAGTATTTT. This codes for CASSRTSGDSDTQYF.

The chain joins TRBV7-9 to TRBJ1-1; 7 nucleotides line up with TRBD1. The CDR3 runs 14 residues. Per germline, CDR1 SEHNR and CDR2 FQNEAQ (reference sequence). With V trimmed by 5 bases and J by 1 base, 4 bases remained unmatched. Written as DNA, the CDR3 is TGTGCCAGCAGCCAACAGGGGAAGAACACTGAAGCTTTCTTT. Translated, it gives CASSQQGKNTEAFF.

The rearrangement links TRBV9 to TRBJ2-1; D call uncertain. V lost 4 bases, J lost 9 bases, and 17 bases lay in between. Germline loops: CDR1 SGDLS, CDR2 YYNGEE. The length of the CDR3 is 14 residues. CDR3 sequence (DNA): TGTGCCAGCAGCTCAGCCCCAGAGGTGGGTGAGCAGTTCTTC. Translating it yields CASSSAPEVGEQFF.

The chain has TRBV11-3 and TRBJ2-5; 12 bases are shared with TRBD2. Germline CDR1 is SGHNT and CDR2 is YENEEA. CDR3 length equals 16 residues. J lost 5 bases, V lost 2 bases, and 6 bases had no gene match. In nucleotides, the CDR3 is TGTGCCAGCAGCTTATCTAGCGGGAGGGCCGAGGAGACCCAGTACTTC. This gives the protein CASSLSSGRAEETQYF.

On this clone itself: At one end the junction does not follow the germline gene, possibly because of a read error. The chain recombines TRBV14 with TRBJ2-1; D is perhaps TRBD1 (6 bases). From germline, CDR1 is SGHDN and CDR2 FVKESK. The CDR3 extends over 15 amino acids. CDR3 sequence (DNA): TGTGCCAGCGGCCAAGAGGGCAGGGGATACGATGAGCAGTTCTTC. Encoded protein: CASGQEGRGYDEQFF.

The V and J genes are TRBV5-4 and TRBJ2-7; D possibly corresponds to TRBD2 (5 bases). CDR3 length equals 13 residues. CDR1 is SGHNT, CDR2 YYREEE, per germline (reference sequence). V lost 4 bases and J 7 bases, leaving 15 bases between the germline ends. CDR3 sequence reads: CASSPSGLREQYF. CDR3 DNA sequence: TGTGCCAGCAGCCCCTCGGGGTTGCGGGAGCAGTACTTC.

This clone appeared a single time. The V call is TRBV5-1, the J call TRBJ1-2; 9 bases fit TRBD1. From germline, CDR1 is SGHRS and CDR2 YFSETQ. Unmatched junction bases numbered 5, after V lost 0 bases and J lost 8 bases. The CDR3 sequence is 14 residues long. The chain's CDR3 is CASSLDTGGRGYTF. The CDR3 DNA follows: TGCGCCAGCAGCTTGGATACAGGGGGCCGGGGCTACACCTTC.

The chain links TRBV7-9 to TRBJ2-1; TRBD1 matches 8 bases. CDR3 length: 18 residues. Germline V gene data show CDR1 as SEHNR and CDR2 as FQNEAQ (reference sequence). V shed 5 bases and J 5 bases; nucleotides not matched to a gene: 17. The CDR3 region has the DNA TGTGCCAGCAGCCCAAGACTCTCCCGGACAGGGTACAACAATGAGCAGTTCTTC. Protein sequence: CASSPRLSRTGYNNEQFF.

The chain couples TRBV29-1 to TRBJ2-7, with 11 bases identical to TRBD1. The CDR3 is made up of 13 amino acids. Germline V lookup: CDR1 SQVTM, CDR2 ANQGSEA. After removal of 1 base from V and 5 bases from J, the junction contained 1 base not matched to a gene. CDR3 in amino acids: CSVEGTGGHEQYF. The CDR3 DNA reads as TGCAGCGTTGAAGGGACAGGGGGCCACGAGCAGTACTTC.

The V and J genes are TRBV19 and TRBJ1-1; 11 positions match TRBD1. The ends lost 9 bases at V and 3 bases at J; junction bases unmatched: 9. Per germline, CDR1 LNHDA and CDR2 SQIVND (reference sequence). The CDR3 totals 15 residues. The CDR3 sequence is CASQPGTGGYTEAFF. CDR3 DNA sequence: TGTGCCAGCCAGCCCGGGACAGGGGGGTACACTGAAGCTTTCTTT.

The chain uses TRBV2 and TRBJ2-3; 11 nucleotides match TRBD1. The CDR3 is made up of 21 amino acids. In germline, CDR1 is SNHLY, CDR2 FYNNEI. With V trimmed by 5 bases and J by 5 bases, 24 bases remained unmatched. CDR3 in amino acids: CASSYRFGTGGRSAEVDTQYF. Here the CDR3 DNA reads TGTGCCAGCAGTTATAGGTTTGGGACAGGGGGACGGTCGGCTGAAGTAGATACGCAGTATTTT.

In nucleotides, the CDR3 is TGTGCCAGCAGTTCGGACAGGGGAAACTACGAGCAGTACTTC. Amino acids: CASSSDRGNYEQYF. The chain combines TRBV6-1 with TRBJ2-7, with 9 positions matching TRBD1. CDR3 length: 14 residues. With V trimmed by 5 bases and J by 3 bases, 5 bases remained unmatched. Germline CDR1 MNHNS, CDR2 SASEGT.

V usage is TRBV18 and J usage is TRBJ2-2, with 8 nucleotides matching TRBD1. The CDR3 is 16 amino acids. In germline, CDR1 is KGHSH, CDR2 LQKENI. The junction had 11 bases not matched to a gene; V was cut back by 4 bases and J by 7 bases. The CDR3 DNA reads TGTGCCAGCTCACTGTCCGGGACAGGCTCGAACGGGGAGCTGTTTTTT. It translates to CASSLSGTGSNGELFF. Variable domain in full (rest from reference TRBV18 and TRBJ2-2): NAGVMQNPRHLVRRRGQEARLRCSPMKGHSHVYWYRQLPEEGLKFMVYLQKENIIDESGMPKERFSAEFPKEGPSILRIQQVVRGDSAAYFCASSLSGTGSNGELFFGEGSRLTVL.

V and J are TRBV6-5 and TRBJ1-1, with 7 bases lining up with TRBD1. The CDR3 spans 15 residues. Germline lookup yields CDR1 MNHEY and CDR2 SVGAGI. J lost 3 bases, V lost 6 bases, and 10 bases had no gene match. CDR3 in DNA: TGTGCCAGCAGGGAGTGGTGGCAGGGGGACACTGAAGCTTTCTTT. The encoded protein is CASREWWQGDTEAFF.

This clone was observed a handful of times. The J gene is TRBJ1-2, the V gene TRBV7-9; D might be TRBD1 (6 bases). Germline V gene lookup returns CDR1 SEHNR and CDR2 FQNEAQ (reference sequence). V gave up 1 base and J gave up 6 bases, with 9 bases separating them. This CDR3 comprises 13 residues. CDR3 residues: CASSLGKGDGYTF. The CDR3 nucleotides read TGTGCCAGCAGCTTAGGAAAGGGGGATGGCTACACCTTC.

J is TRBJ2-2 and V is TRBV18; no clear D. In germline, CDR1 is KGHSH, CDR2 LQKENI. V lost 2 bases to trimming and J lost 4 bases, with 11 bases between them. This CDR3 region has 15 residues. As DNA, the CDR3 is TGTGCCAGCTCACCAGAAGACATCGTCACCGGGGAGCTGTTTTTT. It encodes CASSPEDIVTGELFF. The full variable domain, in which reference TRBV18 and TRBJ2-2 provide the parts outside the CDR3, is NAGVMQNPRHLVRRRGQEARLRCSPMKGHSHVYWYRQLPEEGLKFMVYLQKENIIDESGMPKERFSAEFPKEGPSILRIQQVVRGDSAAYFCASSPEDIVTGELFFGEGSRLTVL.

The gene calls are TRBV10-3 and TRBJ2-2; 9 bases are shared with TRBD2. The CDR3 spans 17 residues. The germline CDR1 and CDR2 sequences are ENHRY and SYGVKD. Losses at the gene ends were 6 bases for V and 2 bases for J; bases not matched to a gene: 10. The CDR3 sequence is CAIRRVSGSANTGELFF. In nucleotides, the CDR3 is TGTGCCATCAGGAGGGTTAGCGGGAGTGCTAACACCGGGGAGCTGTTTTTT.

The V and J genes are TRBV6-1 and TRBJ1-1; a possible D gene is TRBD1 (6 bases). The CDR3 has 12 amino acids. Between the trimmed V and J ends, which lost 3 bases and 10 bases, there was a span of 12 bases. Germline assignment: CDR1 MNHNS and CDR2 SASEGT. The CDR3 nucleotides read TGTGCCAGCAGTGACAGGGGATATCGAGCTTTCTTT. It codes for CASSDRGYRAFF.

This clone was seen a single time. The chain combines TRBV5-1 with TRBJ2-7; possible D gene TRBD1, 5 bases. The germline V gene encodes CDR1 SGHRS and CDR2 YFSETQ. The CDR3 loop spans 14 amino acids. V was shortened by 7 bases and J by 0 bases, with 14 bases between the two germline ends. The CDR3 loop reads CASGYRGSSYEQYF. DNA of the CDR3: TGCGCCAGCGGATATAGGGGTAGCTCCTACGAGCAGTACTTC.

The chain links TRBV6-5 to TRBJ2-2, with D unclear. Per the germline V gene, CDR1 is MNHEY and CDR2 is SVGAGI. Trimming took 6 bases from V and 8 from J, leaving 7 bases between them. This CDR3 contains 11 residues. The CDR3 loop is CASSFTGELFF. The DNA for the CDR3 is TGTGCCAGCAGCTTTACAGGGGAGCTGTTTTTT.